This T cell receptor beta chain was sequenced for a study of blood T cell repertoires in COVID-19. Study processing details: From reference gene primer amplification, estimates of nucleated cell counts were derived. Method: immunoSEQ multiplex PCR; TCRdb's copy keeps in-frame clones and lacks some. The V and J calls and clone size were taken over from that table, and D and trimming were inferred from the DNA. The sample has some 290,000 clones, roughly nine tenths seen once. Germline V gene sequence: CDR1 MGHRA, CDR2 YSYEKL. The junction had 4 bases not matched to a gene; V was cut back by 4 bases and J by 5 bases. The CDR3 loop spans 15 amino acids.

V gene TRBV4-1 combines with J gene TRBJ2-1, with 11 bases aligning to TRBD2. The source is a woman aged 30 to 39 who had been exposed to COVID-19. Sequencing was performed on PBMCs or T cells enriched from blood (not recorded which). CDR3 sequence (DNA): TGCGCCAGCAGCCTCGGACTAGCGGGCGACAATGAGCAGTTCTTC. Its protein product is CASSLGLAGDNEQFF.